This TCR beta chain derives from a study of blood T cell repertoires in COVID-19. Study context: The United States, Italy and Spain supplied acute and convalescent COVID-19 samples.

Germline CDR1 and CDR2: LNHDA and SQIVND (reference sequence). The trim removed 7 bases at V and 1 base at J, leaving 10 bases unmatched. There are 18 residues in the CDR3. In the study's own analysis: Amplified reference gene primers provided the basis for estimating nucleated cell counts. Measured with immunoSEQ multiplex PCR; TCRdb has only the in-frame clones, and not every one. V, J and clone size derive from that table, while D and trimming were established from the DNA sequence. The table lists about 200,000 clones, over 75% of them singletons. The chain employs TRBV19 and TRBJ2-1; 13 nucleotides align to TRBD2. The clonotype was recovered from a man aged 45-65 years with COVID-19, enrolled during active disease. Input material: peripheral blood. As DNA, the CDR3 is TGTGCCAGTACGACTTCCCAACTAGCGGGAGGGTCCTACAATGAGCAGTTCTTC. Translation gives CASTTSQLAGGSYNEQFF. Supplemented by reference TRBV19 and TRBJ2-1, the full variable domain reads DGGITQSPKYLFRKEGQNVTLSCEQNLNHDAMYWYRQDPGQGLRLIYYSQIVNDFQKGDIAEGYSVSREKKESFPLTVTSAQKNPTAFYLCASTTSQLAGGSYNEQFFGPGTRLTVL.